The clone carrying this T cell receptor beta chain appeared a few times. These data originate in a study of blood T cell repertoires in COVID-19. Clones were sequenced by immunoSEQ multiplex PCR, and TCRdb holds only the in-frame ones, with some missing. The table lists 150,000 to 200,000 clones, about 85% of them singletons. In germline, CDR1 is MDHEN, CDR2 SYDVKM. Germline trimming cut 4 bases from V and 5 bases from J; bases unmatched to any gene: 3. This CDR3 region has 15 residues. The chain uses TRBV28 and TRBJ1-5; TRBD1 aligns across 12 bases. The source is a woman aged 40 to 50 with COVID-19, enrolled during active disease. Material: peripheral blood. CDR3 in DNA: TGTGCCAGCAGTTCTGGGACAGGGGGCTATCAGCCCCAGCATTTT. Residues: CASSSGTGGYQPQHF.